This entry lists 3 T cell receptor beta chains sequenced from one sample in a study of blood T cells in healthy people across ages. Then a second PCR, running about 6 to 11 cycles, was carried out with a sample-barcoded 5' primer and a J-beta primer mix. Using its own MiXCR run on the 5' RACE reads, TCRdb lists one record per CDR3 protein. The sample gives some 640,000 distinct CDR3 sequences, more than 40% of which show up once; 30% to 35% is in the top ten. Sequencing was carried out using blood. Receptors originate from a woman in her fifties or sixties in good health.

Note on this clonotype: A much larger clone differs from this one at a single base, so this may be a read error. The chain links TRBV9 to TRBJ2-5, with 10 bases that match TRBD2. The CDR3 runs to 16 residues. V shed 0 bases and J 11 bases; nucleotides not matched to a gene: 13. Germline CDR1 and CDR2: SGDLS and YYNGEE. CDR3 sequence (DNA): TGTGCCAGCAGCGTAGGGTCGGGACTAGCGTACAATGAGCAGTACTTC. This encodes CASSVGSGLAYNEQYF. The whole variable domain, filled in from reference TRBV9 and TRBJ2-5, reads DSGVTQTPKHLITATGQRVTLRCSPRSGDLSVYWYQQSLDQGLQFLIQYYNGEERAKGNILERFSAQQFPDLHSELNLSSLELGDSALYFCASSVGSGLAYNEQYFGPGTRLLVL.

This sequence joins TRBV7-9 and TRBJ2-1; D unclear. The CDR3 consists of 13 residues. Between the trimmed V and J ends, which lost 7 bases and 13 bases, there was a span of 20 bases. Germline V gives CDR1 SEHNR, CDR2 FQNEAQ (reference sequence). The CDR3 coding sequence is TGTGCCAGCACGAGGCCACTCCAAGAGACCCAGTTCTTC. The encoded protein is CASTRPLQETQFF. Based on the CDR3 plus reference TRBV7-9 and TRBJ2-1, the full variable domain is DTGVSQNPRHKITKRGQNVTFRCDPISEHNRLYWYRQTLGQGPEFLTYFQNEAQLEKSRLLSDRFSAERPKGSFSTLEIQRTEQGDSAMYLCASTRPLQETQFFGPGTRLTVL.

This clonotype appeared many times. The CDR3: CATFSPGSSYNEQFF. Written as DNA, the CDR3 is TGTGCCACCTTCAGCCCTGGTAGCTCCTACAATGAGCAGTTCTTC. The chain uses TRBV10-3 and TRBJ2-1, with unresolved D. In germline, CDR1 is ENHRY, CDR2 SYGVKD. V dropped 10 bases and J dropped 0 bases, with 16 bases sitting between them. This CDR3 region has 15 residues.